This T cell receptor (beta chain) derives from a study of T cells after yellow fever vaccination. Study-wide points: Shared CD4/CD8 clonotypes were a small share, likely from convergent recombination. Post-booster samples contained most primary-vaccination clones (approximately 96% CD4, around 90% CD8).

At least ten counts were recorded for this clonotype. Its antigen is unidentified. CDR3 size: 12 residues. In germline, CDR1 is ENHRY, CDR2 SYGVKD. V dropped 10 bases and J dropped 15; count of bases not matched to a gene: 14. 5'RACE template switching generated TCR cDNA, adding a universal primer site and UMIs. TCRdb reprocessed the 5' RACE reads via MiXCR and lists one record per CDR3 protein. The sample yields about 330,000 distinct CDR3 sequences, roughly 6.8% seen once. The clonotype was recovered from a young man who received the YFV17D yellow fever vaccine. The sequencing here drew on PBMCs, taken more than 40 days after the first yellow fever vaccination. The chain joins TRBV10-3 to TRBJ2-4; 8 nucleotides line up with TRBD2. CDR3 DNA: TGTGCCACAACTAGCGGTGAAGGGTCACTGTACTTC. This encodes CATTSGEGSLYF.